Listed below are T cell receptor beta chains from one sample, sequenced in a study of PD-1 blockade in classical Hodgkin lymphoma. TCRdb's copy holds only in-frame clones and misses some; the assay was immunoSEQ multiplex PCR. The sample lists roughly 92,000 clones, 80% to 95% seen once, with about 2.8% in the top ten. The specimen comprised peripheral blood mononuclear cells (PBMCs), sampled at baseline. These receptors were obtained from a human donor with classical Hodgkin lymphoma. Each CDR3 is given with its conserved first and last residue. Each record gives: D gene, clone size, V gene, J gene, CDR3 protein, CDR3 DNA. A D gene is named only where the DNA matches it firmly. Clone size is given for some rows only: seen once, a few or many times, or a class if the clone is expanded.

D: -; size: -; V: TRBV28; J: TRBJ1-3; CDR3: CASSAWEGLSSGNTIYF; DNA: TGTGCCAGCAGCGCCTGGGAGGGATTGAGCTCTGGAAACACCATATATTTT
D: TRBD1; size: -; V: TRBV7-2; J: TRBJ1-3; CDR3: CASSQRQGAISGNTIYF; DNA: TGTGCCAGCAGCCAACGACAGGGGGCGATCTCTGGAAACACCATATATTTT
D: -; size: -; V: TRBV21-1; J: TRBJ2-7; CDR3: CASSSPRGASGDYEQYF; DNA: TGTGCCAGCAGCAGCCCTAGGGGAGCTAGCGGGGACTACGAGCAGTACTTC
D: TRBD2; size: -; V: TRBV7-9; J: TRBJ2-1; CDR3: CASSFPSSGANEQFF; DNA: TGTGCCAGCAGCTTTCCGTCTAGCGGGGCAAATGAGCAGTTCTTC
D: -; size: -; V: TRBV7-2; J: TRBJ2-1; CDR3: CASGLGAQRGQFF; DNA: TGTGCCAGCGGCCTAGGGGCGCAGAGGGGGCAGTTCTTC
D: -; size: -; V: TRBV6-5; J: TRBJ2-7; CDR3: CASSYSGRIVPYEQYF; DNA: TGTGCCAGCAGTTACTCTGGGCGGATAGTTCCCTACGAGCAGTACTTC
D: -; size: -; V: TRBV6-5; J: TRBJ2-3; CDR3: CASSYGGGGDTDTQYF; DNA: TGTGCCAGCAGTTACGGAGGGGGGGGTGACACAGATACGCAGTATTTT
D: -; size: -; V: TRBV5-1; J: TRBJ2-7; CDR3: CASSLAGVPTEQYF; DNA: TGCGCCAGCAGCTTGGCCGGAGTCCCTACTGAGCAGTACTTC
D: -; size: -; V: TRBV28; J: TRBJ1-3; CDR3: CASSPEYSGNTIYF; DNA: TGTGCCAGCAGTCCCGAATACTCTGGAAACACCATATATTTT
D: TRBD2; size: -; V: TRBV5-1; J: TRBJ2-2; CDR3: CASSLVPGGNTGELFF; DNA: TGCGCCAGCAGCTTGGTTCCGGGAGGGAACACCGGGGAGCTGTTTTTT
D: -; size: -; V: TRBV19; J: TRBJ1-4; CDR3: CASSIEKGTGKLFF; DNA: TGTGCCAGTAGTATAGAGAAGGGTACCGGAAAACTGTTTTTT
D: -; size: -; V: TRBV7-8; J: TRBJ2-1; CDR3: CASSRPGTQHEQFF; DNA: TGTGCCAGCAGCCGACCTGGGACTCAACATGAGCAGTTCTTC
D: TRBD2; size: -; V: TRBV7-9; J: TRBJ2-7; CDR3: CASSGLKTSGSRAPYEQYF; DNA: TGTGCCAGCAGCGGACTAAAGACTAGCGGGAGTAGGGCTCCCTACGAGCAGTACTTC
D: -; size: -; V: TRBV30; J: TRBJ1-2; CDR3: CAWLGENYGYTF; DNA: TGTGCCTGGCTTGGGGAAAACTATGGCTACACCTTC
D: TRBD2; size: -; V: TRBV4-1; J: TRBJ2-7; CDR3: CASSPGTSGISYEQYF; DNA: TGCGCCAGCAGCCCCGGGACTAGCGGGATCTCTTACGAGCAGTACTTC
D: TRBD2; size: -; V: TRBV28; J: TRBJ2-2; CDR3: CASSSLAGGIGELFF; DNA: TGTGCCAGCAGCTCCCTAGCGGGAGGGATCGGGGAGCTGTTTTTT
D: -; size: -; V: TRBV27; J: TRBJ2-1; CDR3: CASSSRLESPRDEQFF; DNA: TGTGCCAGCAGTTCCCGCTTAGAGTCTCCGAGGGATGAGCAGTTCTTC
D: TRBD2; size: -; V: TRBV2; J: TRBJ2-3; CDR3: CASTRGLAVADTQYF; DNA: TGTGCCAGCACTCGTGGGCTAGCGGTGGCAGATACGCAGTATTTT
D: TRBD1; size: -; V: TRBV6-5; J: TRBJ2-2; CDR3: CASRPTGTTGELFF; DNA: TGTGCCAGCAGGCCGACAGGGACAACCGGGGAGCTGTTTTTT
D: TRBD2; size: once; V: TRBV18; J: TRBJ2-5; CDR3: CASSPRTSGSGETQYF; DNA: TGTGCCAGCTCACCACGGACTAGCGGGAGCGGGGAGACCCAGTACTTC
D: -; size: -; V: TRBV11-3; J: TRBJ2-1; CDR3: CASSLLPRAGAYNEQFF; DNA: TGTGCCAGCAGCTTACTCCCGCGAGCGGGCGCATACAATGAGCAGTTCTTC
D: TRBD2; size: -; V: TRBV11-2; J: TRBJ2-1; CDR3: CASSPKLAGVEQFF; DNA: TGTGCCAGCAGCCCGAAGTTAGCGGGAGTTGAGCAGTTCTTC
D: -; size: few; V: TRBV2; J: TRBJ1-2; CDR3: CASKRDVDGYTF; DNA: TGTGCCAGCAAAAGGGATGTCGATGGCTACACCTTC
D: -; size: -; V: TRBV28; J: TRBJ2-5; CDR3: CASSPPRGQETQYF; DNA: TGTGCCAGCAGTCCCCCCCGGGGCCAAGAGACCCAGTACTTC
D: TRBD1; size: -; V: TRBV5-1; J: TRBJ1-2; CDR3: CASSSTDRDYGYTF; DNA: TGCGCCAGCAGCTCCACGGACAGGGACTATGGCTACACCTTC
D: -; size: few; V: TRBV10-1; J: TRBJ1-1; CDR3: CASNMGHTNTEAFF; DNA: TGCGCCAGCAATATGGGACACACGAACACTGAAGCTTTCTTT
D: -; size: -; V: TRBV5-5; J: TRBJ2-1; CDR3: CASSLERSPTYNEQFF; DNA: TGTGCCAGCAGCTTGGAGAGGAGCCCTACCTACAATGAGCAGTTCTTC
D: -; size: -; V: TRBV6-1; J: TRBJ1-2; CDR3: CASSEGRQGVYGYTF; DNA: TGTGCCAGCAGTGAGGGACGGCAGGGAGTCTATGGCTACACCTTC
D: -; size: few; V: TRBV30; J: TRBJ1-1; CDR3: CAWSGGVTEAFF; DNA: TGTGCCTGGAGCGGAGGGGTCACTGAAGCTTTCTTT
D: TRBD2; size: -; V: TRBV19; J: TRBJ2-1; CDR3: CASSILASGTGNEQFF; DNA: TGTGCCAGTAGTATCTTGGCTAGCGGGACGGGGAATGAGCAGTTCTTC
D: TRBD2; size: -; V: TRBV5-1; J: TRBJ2-7; CDR3: CASSLRASGTAYEQYF; DNA: TGCGCCAGCAGCTTGAGGGCTAGCGGGACCGCCTACGAGCAGTACTTC
D: -; size: few; V: TRBV10-1; J: TRBJ2-3; CDR3: CASSERGDTQYF; DNA: TGCGCCAGCAGTGAGCGGGGAGATACGCAGTATTTT
D: TRBD1; size: -; V: TRBV28; J: TRBJ2-5; CDR3: CASSNPGQLKETQYF; DNA: TGTGCCAGCAGTAACCCGGGACAGTTAAAAGAGACCCAGTACTTC
D: -; size: -; V: TRBV28; J: TRBJ1-5; CDR3: CASRLQPGNQPQHF; DNA: TGTGCCAGCAGGCTTCAACCGGGCAATCAGCCCCAGCATTTT
D: -; size: -; V: TRBV7-9; J: TRBJ2-5; CDR3: CASSLWGEETQYF; DNA: TGTGCCAGCAGTCTATGGGGGGAGGAGACCCAGTACTTC
D: -; size: once; V: TRBV6-5; J: TRBJ2-4; CDR3: CASSSPVTENIQYF; DNA: TGTGCCAGCAGTTCCCCGGTTACAGAAAACATTCAGTACTTC
D: -; size: -; V: TRBV19; J: TRBJ1-5; CDR3: CASEPGSNQPQHF; DNA: TGTGCCAGCGAACCAGGATCCAATCAGCCCCAGCATTTT
D: -; size: -; V: TRBV6-5; J: TRBJ1-1; CDR3: CASSYSRNTEAFF; DNA: TGTGCCAGCAGTTACAGCCGGAACACTGAAGCTTTCTTT
D: -; size: once; V: TRBV19; J: TRBJ2-3; CDR3: CASSIIERVGTDTQYF; DNA: TGTGCCAGTAGTATCATAGAGCGGGTTGGCACAGATACGCAGTATTTT
D: -; size: -; V: TRBV7-2; J: TRBJ2-7; CDR3: CASSPRGGGPSSYEQYF; DNA: TGTGCCAGCAGCCCTAGGGGAGGCGGGCCGAGCTCCTACGAGCAGTACTTC
D: -; size: -; V: TRBV5-1; J: TRBJ2-5; CDR3: CASSFDGYQETQYF; DNA: TGCGCCAGCAGTTTCGACGGATACCAAGAGACCCAGTACTTC
D: -; size: -; V: TRBV6-1; J: TRBJ2-1; CDR3: CASSGLSFNEQFF; DNA: TGTGCCAGCAGTGGACTATCCTTCAATGAGCAGTTCTTC
D: -; size: -; V: TRBV28; J: TRBJ2-7; CDR3: CASSPLGEQYF; DNA: TGTGCCAGCAGCCCCCTCGGCGAGCAGTACTTC
D: -; size: -; V: TRBV29-1; J: TRBJ2-3; CDR3: CSVEVSDTDTQYF; DNA: TGCAGCGTTGAAGTGTCAGACACAGATACGCAGTATTTT
D: TRBD2; size: once; V: TRBV4-1; J: TRBJ2-7; CDR3: CASSQELAGGPPYEQYF; DNA: TGCGCCAGCAGCCAAGAGCTAGCGGGAGGGCCTCCCTACGAGCAGTACTTC
D: -; size: once; V: TRBV28; J: TRBJ2-2; CDR3: CASSPPINLGRKNTGELFF; DNA: TGTGCCAGCAGCCCGCCCATCAATTTGGGGAGGAAGAACACCGGGGAGCTGTTTTTT
D: -; size: -; V: TRBV6-1; J: TRBJ1-5; CDR3: CAGGWASNQPQHF; DNA: TGTGCCGGGGGTTGGGCAAGCAATCAGCCCCAGCATTTT
D: -; size: once; V: TRBV28; J: TRBJ2-3; CDR3: CASSSRTHIDTQYF; DNA: TGTGCCAGCAGTTCTCGGACTCATATAGATACGCAGTATTTT
D: TRBD1; size: -; V: TRBV6-5; J: TRBJ1-3; CDR3: CASSYSVPGQGSIYF; DNA: TGTGCCAGCAGTTACTCAGTCCCGGGACAGGGTTCCATATATTTT
D: TRBD1; size: -; V: TRBV30; J: TRBJ1-1; CDR3: CAWSARPQGMNTEAFF; DNA: TGTGCCTGGAGTGCCCGCCCACAGGGGATGAACACTGAAGCTTTCTTT
D: -; size: -; V: TRBV6-5; J: TRBJ1-2; CDR3: CASLGSGGADYGYTF; DNA: TGTGCCAGCTTAGGCTCCGGGGGCGCTGATTATGGCTACACCTTC
D: -; size: -; V: TRBV19; J: TRBJ1-1; CDR3: CASSTGAWVTEAFF; DNA: TGTGCCAGTAGTACGGGGGCGTGGGTCACTGAAGCTTTCTTT